This TCR beta chain was documented in a study of CD8+CD57+ T cells in acquired aplastic anemia. Overall study results and limits: The same twenty-nine CD8+ CDR3 sequences occurred in patients and in controls.

This CDR3 region has 15 residues. V lost 2 bases to trimming and J lost 2 bases, with 10 bases between them. Germline V gene lookup returns CDR1 LNHDA and CDR2 SQIVND (reference sequence). TCR beta VDJ and CDR3 were profiled, and genomic DNA was the template. One entry per CDR3 protein results from TCRdb running MiXCR on the reads. The data contain 200,000 or so distinct CDR3 sequences, about 64% of them seen just once; the ten biggest clones take up more than 45%. Details on this clonotype: What it binds is unknown.

The specimen was sorted CD4+, CD8+, or CD8+CD57+ T cells (not recorded which) from PBMCs. This sequence originates from a human donor with severe aplastic anemia or a healthy control (not recorded which). This chain uses TRBV19 with TRBJ2-1, with D uncertain. The CDR3 loop is CASSIQPSTYNEQFF. The CDR3 DNA reads TGTGCCAGTAGTATACAGCCGAGTACCTACAATGAGCAGTTCTTC.